Sequencing of this TCR beta chain was carried out in a study of shared clonotypes between healthy human individuals. About the study: The cohort comprised a couple of women and a few men. Their ages spanned 18 to 49 years.

Points on this clone: The antigen remains unidentified.

Study findings and constraints: Naive subsets, compared against memory subsets, generally had larger estimated richness values. When naive CD4 clonotypes were compared across a few donors, about 4.9% were shared.

Germline V lookup: CDR1 SGHRS, CDR2 YFSETQ. The CDR3 is 13 residues long. Between the trimmed V and J ends, which lost 0 bases and 9 bases, there was a span of 10 bases. As handled by the study authors: Junction-only sequences produced by ImmunoSEQ had no quality scores, so filtering differed. Using immunoSEQ multiplex PCR, the repertoire was profiled, and TCRdb retains in-frame clones only, with some absent. V and J calls and clone size follow that table, whereas D and trimming were derived from the DNA. Of approximately 1.5 million clones in the sample, around 98.5% were seen once. This chain uses TRBV5-1 with TRBJ2-1, with D tentatively TRBD2 (6 bases). The clonotype was recovered from a man aged 25 to 40 in good health. Sequenced: naive CD4+ T cells sorted from blood. Subset reported: CD45RA+ positively selected. CDR3 nucleotide sequence: TGCGCCAGCAGCTTGGTAAGGGGAGGTGAGCAGTTCTTC. Its translation is CASSLVRGGEQFF.